This T cell receptor (beta chain) was recovered during a study of blood T cell repertoires in COVID-19. Generated by immunoSEQ multiplex PCR, the TCRdb table keeps only in-frame clones and is missing some. This table has 300,000 to 400,000 clones, 85% to 90% appearing once. With 4 bases clipped from V and 2 bases from J, the junction kept 5 bases outside the gene matches. CDR3 length: 14 amino acids. The V gene's germline CDR1 is SGHRS and CDR2 YFSETQ. V usage is TRBV5-1 and J usage is TRBJ2-5, with 7 bases aligning to TRBD1. Sequencing used PBMCs or T cells enriched from blood (not recorded which). This TCR was recovered from a man aged 18 to 30 who had recovered from COVID-19. The CDR3 DNA is TGCGCCAGCAGCCCCGGGACAGCTCAAGAGACCCAGTACTTC. Its translation is CASSPGTAQETQYF.